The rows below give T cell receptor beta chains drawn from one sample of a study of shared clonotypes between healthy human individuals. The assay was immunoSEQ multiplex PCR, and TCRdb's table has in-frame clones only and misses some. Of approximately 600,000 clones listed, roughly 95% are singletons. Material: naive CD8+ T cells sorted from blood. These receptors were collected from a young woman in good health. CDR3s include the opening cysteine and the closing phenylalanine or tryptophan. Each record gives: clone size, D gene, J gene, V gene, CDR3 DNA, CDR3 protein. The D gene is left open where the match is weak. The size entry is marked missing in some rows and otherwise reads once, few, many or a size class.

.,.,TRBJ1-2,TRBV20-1,TGCAGTGCTAGACTTGGGGGCTACACCTTC,CSARLGGYTF
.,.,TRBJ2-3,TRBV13,TGTGCCAGCAGCTTTCAAGATACGCAGTATTTT,CASSFQDTQYF
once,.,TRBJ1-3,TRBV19,TGTGCCAGTAGTATCGTCACAGACTCTGGAAACACCATATATTTT,CASSIVTDSGNTIYF
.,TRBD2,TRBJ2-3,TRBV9,TGTGCCAGCAGCACCGGGACTAGCGACACAGATACGCAGTATTTT,CASSTGTSDTDTQYF
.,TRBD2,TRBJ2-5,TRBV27,TGTGCCAGCAGTTTATACCCCCTTAGCGGGAGTGGGACCCAGTACTTC,CASSLYPLSGSGTQYF
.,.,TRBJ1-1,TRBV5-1,TGCGCCAGCAGCGAGGAGGGATCGAACACTGAAGCTTTCTTT,CASSEEGSNTEAFF
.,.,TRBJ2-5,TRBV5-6,TGTGCCAGCAGCCCCTCGGGCACAGGTGACGAGACCCAGTACTTC,CASSPSGTGDETQYF
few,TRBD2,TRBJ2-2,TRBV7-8,TGTGCCAGCAGCTTCTCCGGGACTAGTAACACCGGGGAGCTGTTTTTT,CASSFSGTSNTGELFF
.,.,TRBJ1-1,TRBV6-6,TGTGCCAGCAGTTACTCGCACCCTCGAGGCGGTTCCGAAGCTTTCTTT,CASSYSHPRGGSEAFF
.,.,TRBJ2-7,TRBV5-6,TGTGCCAGCAGCCAACTAGAGACTTCCCACGAGCAGTACTTC,CASSQLETSHEQYF
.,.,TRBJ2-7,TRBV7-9,TGTGCCAGCAGCTCGACATGGCAGGACCCCTACGAGCAGTACTTC,CASSSTWQDPYEQYF
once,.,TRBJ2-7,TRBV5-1,TGCGCCAGCAGCACTCCGGGACGGCCTCGCTACGAGCAGTACTTC,CASSTPGRPRYEQYF
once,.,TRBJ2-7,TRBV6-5,TGTGCCAGCAGTTATGCCCCTCAGGGCTACGAGCAGTACTTC,CASSYAPQGYEQYF
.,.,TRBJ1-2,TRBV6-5,TGTGCCAGCAGTTACGGCGGGACGGTGAACTATGGCTACACCTTC,CASSYGGTVNYGYTF
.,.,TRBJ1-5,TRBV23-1,TGCGCCAGCAGTCAACCTCGGACCCCGAGGGCTGGAGCGGCGACGCAGCCCCAGCATTTT,CASSQPRTPRAGAATQPQHF
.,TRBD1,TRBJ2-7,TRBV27,TGTGCCAGCAGTTTATCCCCTGGGACAGGGAGTCGCGAGCAGTACTTC,CASSLSPGTGSREQYF
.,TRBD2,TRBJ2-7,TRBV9,TGTGCCAGCAGCGTGGTCGGACTAGCGGGCGAAGAGCAGTACTTC,CASSVVGLAGEEQYF
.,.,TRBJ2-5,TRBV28,TGTGCCAGCAGTTTGGTCAGGGAGAGAGAGACCCAGTACTTC,CASSLVRERETQYF
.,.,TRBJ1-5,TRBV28,TGTGCCAGCTCGGGGGAGCAGCCCCAGCATTTT,CASSGEQPQHF
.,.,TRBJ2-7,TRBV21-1,TGTGCCAGCAGCGCCGGGGACACCTCCTACGAGCAGTACTTC,CASSAGDTSYEQYF
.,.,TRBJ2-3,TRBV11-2,TGTGCCAGCAGCTTAGTAAAGGGGGATCCGGCCGGCACAGATACGCAGTATTTT,CASSLVKGDPAGTDTQYF
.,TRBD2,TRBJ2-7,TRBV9,TGTGCCAGCAGCGTAGACGGGGGGGCGTACGAGCAGTACTTC,CASSVDGGAYEQYF
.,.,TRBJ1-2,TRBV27,TGTGCCAGCAGCCGCGCCCTAGTGAATGGCTACACCTTC,CASSRALVNGYTF
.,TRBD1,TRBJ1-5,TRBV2,TGTGCCAGCAGTGACCCGGACAGGGAGATGTATAGCAATCAGCCCCAGCATTTT,CASSDPDREMYSNQPQHF
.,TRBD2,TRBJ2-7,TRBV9,TGTGCCAGCAGCATCGCCTCCAGCGGGGGGACCTACGAGCAGTACTTC,CASSIASSGGTYEQYF
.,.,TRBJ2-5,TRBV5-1,TGCGCCAGCTCTGGGGTTTGGGAGACCCAGTACTTC,CASSGVWETQYF
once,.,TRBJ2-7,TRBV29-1,TGCAGCGTTATAGGGGCTGGTAGCTACGAGCAGTACTTC,CSVIGAGSYEQYF
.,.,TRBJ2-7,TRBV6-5,TGTGCCAGCAGTTACTCGGGGCCCACCTACGAGCAGTACTTC,CASSYSGPTYEQYF
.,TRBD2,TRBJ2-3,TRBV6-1,TGTGCCAGCAGCCGGGGACTACCAAGCACAGATACGCAGTATTTT,CASSRGLPSTDTQYF
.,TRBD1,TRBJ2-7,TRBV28,TGTGCCAGCAGTTTATTAATCCAGGGGGCGCTTTCCGACGAGCAGTACTTC,CASSLLIQGALSDEQYF
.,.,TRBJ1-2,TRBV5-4,TGTGCCATCATTACCGGAGACGACTATGGCTACACCTTC,CAIITGDDYGYTF
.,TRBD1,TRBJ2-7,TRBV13,TGTGCCAGCAGCTTTTGGGACAGCTCCTACGAGCAGTACTTC,CASSFWDSSYEQYF
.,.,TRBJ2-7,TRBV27,TGTGCCAGCAGTTTATCAGGGGAAAGCTCCTACGAGCAGTACTTC,CASSLSGESSYEQYF
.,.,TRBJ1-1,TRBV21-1,TGTGCCAGCAGCAATTTGAGCAGGGACTATGCTTTCTTT,CASSNLSRDYAFF
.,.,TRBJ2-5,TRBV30,TGTGCCTGGAGAGAGTTGGGGGTCGGGTCGGAGACCCAGTACTTC,CAWRELGVGSETQYF
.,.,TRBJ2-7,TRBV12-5,TGTGCTAGTGGTCCGACCAGCTACGAGCAGTACTTC,CASGPTSYEQYF
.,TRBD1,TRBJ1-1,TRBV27,TGTGCCAGCAGTTTACGACAGGGTGGTACTGAAGCTTTCTTT,CASSLRQGGTEAFF
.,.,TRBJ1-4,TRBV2,TGTGCCAGCACCCGGCATAATGAAAAACTGTTTTTT,CASTRHNEKLFF
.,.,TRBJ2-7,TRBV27,TGTGCCAGCAGTTTATCGACAACCTACGAGCAGTACTTC,CASSLSTTYEQYF
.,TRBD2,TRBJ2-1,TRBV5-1,TGCGCCAGCAGCTACCGGACTAGCGGGAGAGGGAATGAGCAGTTCTTC,CASSYRTSGRGNEQFF
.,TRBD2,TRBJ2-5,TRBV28,TGTGCCAGCAGTTTCTCTAGCGGGAGATGGGAAGAGACCCAGTACTTC,CASSFSSGRWEETQYF
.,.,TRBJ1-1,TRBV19,TGTGCCAGTAGTATAGGGCAGACTAACACTGAAGCTTTCTTT,CASSIGQTNTEAFF
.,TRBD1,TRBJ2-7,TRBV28,TGTGCCAGCAGTTTAGGGACAGGGCTACACGAGCAGTACTTC,CASSLGTGLHEQYF
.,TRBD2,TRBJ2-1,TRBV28,TGTGCCAGCAGTTCCCCGACTAGCGGGAGTCTCTTTGGTTCCTACAATGAGCAGTTCTTC,CASSSPTSGSLFGSYNEQFF
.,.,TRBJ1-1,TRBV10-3,TGTGCCATCAGTGAGTTTCCGAACACTGAAGCTTTCTTT,CAISEFPNTEAFF
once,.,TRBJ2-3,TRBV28,TGTGCCAGCAGTTTATCCCTAGCCGGGCCAGATACGCAGTATTTT,CASSLSLAGPDTQYF
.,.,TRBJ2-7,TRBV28,TGTGCCAGCAGTTCCCCCATACAGGTGATCTCATACGAGCAGTACTTC,CASSSPIQVISYEQYF
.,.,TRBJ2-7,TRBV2,TGTGCCAGCAGTGAATCGGGGGGCTACACCTACGAGCAGTACTTC,CASSESGGYTYEQYF
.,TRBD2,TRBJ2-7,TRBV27,TGTGCCAGCAGTTTACAGCGGGGGTCCTACGAGCAGTACTTC,CASSLQRGSYEQYF
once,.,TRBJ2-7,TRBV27,TGTGCCAGCAGTAATACGGCGGGCTACGAGCAGTACTTC,CASSNTAGYEQYF
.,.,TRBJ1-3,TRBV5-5,TGTGCCAGCAGCTTGGCCTGGGGGCATGAAAGAAACACCATATATTTT,CASSLAWGHERNTIYF
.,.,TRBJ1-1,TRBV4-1,TGCGCCAGCAGCCAACCCCTTATTCAGAATACTGAAGCTTTCTTT,CASSQPLIQNTEAFF
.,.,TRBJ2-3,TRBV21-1,TGTGCCAGCAGCAAATCGATGAGCGGGAGGAGACCTAGCACAGATACGCAGTATTTT,CASSKSMSGRRPSTDTQYF
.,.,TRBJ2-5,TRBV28,TGTGCCAGCAGTTTAGGAACAGGGAGACGAGAGACCCAGTACTTC,CASSLGTGRRETQYF
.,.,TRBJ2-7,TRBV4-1,TGCGCCAGCAGCCAGCGTGCGGGGGCCGTACACGAGCAGTACTTC,CASSQRAGAVHEQYF
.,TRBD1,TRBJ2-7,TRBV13,TGTGCCAGCAGCCAACGGGACAGGAGGTACGAGCAGTACTTC,CASSQRDRRYEQYF
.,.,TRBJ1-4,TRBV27,TGTGCCAGCAGTTTATCGTCAGGGTCTGCTAATGAAAAACTGTTTTTT,CASSLSSGSANEKLFF